This TCR beta chain appears in the sequencing data of a study of cytomegalovirus exposure and HLA in healthy donors. Notes on the study in general: Rarity held for most TCR sequences, but there were some public TCRs that occurred in many donors. Indistinguishable V segments, including TRBV6-2 and TRBV6-3, were excluded.

About this clone itself: What it recognizes is unknown.

PCR was performed using 60 Vbeta and 13 Jbeta primers. The table came from immunoSEQ multiplex PCR; TCRdb's copy has only in-frame clones and leaves some out. The sample gives some 110,000 clones, 65% to 85% of which show up once; 16% is in the top ten. This CDR3 has 14 residues. CDR1 is MGHRA and CDR2 is YSYEKL in the germline V gene. V lost 1 base and J lost 4, with 11 bases in between. The chain carries TRBV4-1 and TRBJ2-7; possible D gene TRBD2, 5 bases. The source of this sequence is a man in his forties or fifties in good health and CMV-seropositive. The sequenced sample consisted of PBMCs. This CDR3 is CASSQGGGRYEQYF. CDR3 bases: TGCGCCAGCAGCCAAGGGGGTGGGAGATACGAGCAGTACTTC.